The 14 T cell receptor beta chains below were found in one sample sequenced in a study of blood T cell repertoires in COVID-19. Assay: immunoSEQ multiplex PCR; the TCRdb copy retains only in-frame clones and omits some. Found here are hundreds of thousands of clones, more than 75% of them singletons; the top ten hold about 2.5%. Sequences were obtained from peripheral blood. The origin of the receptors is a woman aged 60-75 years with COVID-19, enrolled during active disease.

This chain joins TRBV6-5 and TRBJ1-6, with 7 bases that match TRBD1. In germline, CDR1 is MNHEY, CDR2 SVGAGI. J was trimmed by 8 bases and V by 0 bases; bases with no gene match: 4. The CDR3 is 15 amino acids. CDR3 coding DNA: TGTGCCAGCAGTTACTCGAACAGGGGTTATTCACCCCTCCACTTT. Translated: CASSYSNRGYSPLHF.

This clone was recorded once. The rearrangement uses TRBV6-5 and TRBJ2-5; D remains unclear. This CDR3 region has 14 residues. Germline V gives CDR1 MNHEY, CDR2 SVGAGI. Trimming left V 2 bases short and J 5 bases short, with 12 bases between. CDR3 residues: CASSYTLTLETQYF. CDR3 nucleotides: TGTGCCAGCAGTTACACCTTGACACTTGAGACCCAGTACTTC.

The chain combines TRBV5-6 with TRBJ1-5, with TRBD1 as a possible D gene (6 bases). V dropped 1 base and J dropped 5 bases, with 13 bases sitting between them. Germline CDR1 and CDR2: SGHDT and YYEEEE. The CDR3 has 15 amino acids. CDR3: CASSLYSGGDQPQHF. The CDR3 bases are TGTGCCAGCAGCTTGTATTCTGGGGGCGATCAGCCCCAGCATTTT.

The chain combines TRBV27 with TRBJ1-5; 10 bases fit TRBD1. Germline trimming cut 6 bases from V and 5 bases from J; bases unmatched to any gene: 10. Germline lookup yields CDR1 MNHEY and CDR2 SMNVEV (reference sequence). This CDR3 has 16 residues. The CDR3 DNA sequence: TGTGCCAGCAGCTTAGGAGTCGGGACAGGGGATCAGCCCCAGCATTTT. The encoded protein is CASSLGVGTGDQPQHF.

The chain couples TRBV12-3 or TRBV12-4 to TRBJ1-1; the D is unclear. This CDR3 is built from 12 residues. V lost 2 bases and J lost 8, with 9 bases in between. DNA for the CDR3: TGTGCCAGCAGTTTACAGGTAGTAGAAGCTTTCTTT. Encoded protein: CASSLQVVEAFF.

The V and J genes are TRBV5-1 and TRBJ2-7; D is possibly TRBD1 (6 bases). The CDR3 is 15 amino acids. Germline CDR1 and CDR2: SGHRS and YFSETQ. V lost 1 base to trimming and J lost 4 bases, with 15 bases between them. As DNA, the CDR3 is TGCGCCAGCAGCTTGATCCCCGGGACAAGTTACGAGCAGTACTTC. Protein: CASSLIPGTSYEQYF.

The CDR3 DNA reads TGCGCCAGCAGCCAAGGGGCACATTTGAACACTGAAGCTTTCTTT. It codes for CASSQGAHLNTEAFF. The chain carries TRBV4-1 and TRBJ1-1; D ambiguous. The CDR3 consists of 15 residues. Germline CDR1 and CDR2: MGHRA and YSYEKL. V was trimmed by 1 base and J by 0 bases, leaving 9 bases between them.

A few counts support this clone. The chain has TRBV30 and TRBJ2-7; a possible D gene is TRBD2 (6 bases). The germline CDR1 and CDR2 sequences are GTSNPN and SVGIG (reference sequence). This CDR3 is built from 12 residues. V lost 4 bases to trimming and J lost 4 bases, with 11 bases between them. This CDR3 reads CAWNEGRYEQYF. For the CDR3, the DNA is TGTGCCTGGAATGAAGGGAGGTACGAGCAGTACTTC.

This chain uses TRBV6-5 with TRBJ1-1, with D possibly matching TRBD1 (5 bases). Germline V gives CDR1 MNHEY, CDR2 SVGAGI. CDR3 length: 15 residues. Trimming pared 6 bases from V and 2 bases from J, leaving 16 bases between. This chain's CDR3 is CASSAGGGTNTEAFF. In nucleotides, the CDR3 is TGTGCCAGCAGCGCCGGGGGTGGCACAAACACTGAAGCTTTCTTT.

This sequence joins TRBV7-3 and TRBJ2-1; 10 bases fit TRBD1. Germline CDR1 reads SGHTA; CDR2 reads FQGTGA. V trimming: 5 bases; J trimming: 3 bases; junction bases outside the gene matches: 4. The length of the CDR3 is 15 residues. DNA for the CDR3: TGTGCCAGCAGCCGACAGGGGGCCCACTACAATGAGCAGTTCTTC. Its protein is CASSRQGAHYNEQFF.

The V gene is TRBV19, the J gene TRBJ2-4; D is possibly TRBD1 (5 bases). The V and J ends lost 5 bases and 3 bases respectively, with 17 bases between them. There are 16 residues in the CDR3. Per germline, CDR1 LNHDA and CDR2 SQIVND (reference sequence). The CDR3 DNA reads TGTGCCAGTAGTTTTCCCGTTACAGGTAACAAAAACATTCAGTACTTC. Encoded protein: CASSFPVTGNKNIQYF.

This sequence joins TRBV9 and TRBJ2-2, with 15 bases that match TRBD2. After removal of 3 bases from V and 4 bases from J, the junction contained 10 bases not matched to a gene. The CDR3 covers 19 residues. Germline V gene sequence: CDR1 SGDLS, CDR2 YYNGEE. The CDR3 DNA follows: TGTGCCAGCAGCGCTTCTCGGACTAGCGGGGGGGCGGGCACCGGGGAGCTGTTTTTT. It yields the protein CASSASRTSGGAGTGELFF.

CDR3 protein: CASSQGTGKYEQYF. For the CDR3, the DNA is TGTGCCAGCAGCCAAGGGACAGGGAAATACGAGCAGTACTTC. V usage is TRBV3-1 (or the pseudogene TRBV3-2) and J usage is TRBJ2-7; 8 bases are shared with TRBD1. Germline V gene lookup returns CDR1 LGHDT and CDR2 YNNKEL (reference sequence). The CDR3 has 14 residues. V lost 1 base and J lost 4; bases outside the gene matches: 3.

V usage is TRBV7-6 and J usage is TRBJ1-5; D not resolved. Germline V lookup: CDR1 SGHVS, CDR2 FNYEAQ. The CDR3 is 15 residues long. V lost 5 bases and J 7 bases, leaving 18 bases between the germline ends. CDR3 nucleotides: TGTGCCAGCAGCCCCTTTAGAGAGTCAATACAGCCCCAGCATTTT. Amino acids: CASSPFRESIQPQHF.